The 15 T cell receptor beta chains below were found in one sample sequenced in a study of T cells in Graves' hyperthyroidism and ophthalmopathy. The TCR beta CDR3 regions underwent amplification using RNA transcripts as the source. The study used the HTBI primer set for a first-round RT-PCR of the TCR CDR3. TCRdb used MiXCR to reprocess the multiplex PCR reads, holding one entry per CDR3 protein. The sample has approximately 600,000 distinct CDR3 sequences; around 20% are singletons. The sequenced material came from blood. These receptors came from a young man with Graves' ophthalmopathy.

This rearrangement joins TRBV11-2 to TRBJ2-2; D is ambiguous. This CDR3 has 14 amino acids. The V end was cut by 0 bases, the J end by 6 bases, with 8 bases between. Germline V lookup: CDR1 SGHAT, CDR2 FQNNGV. The chain's CDR3 is CASSLDLWAGELFF. The CDR3 coding sequence is TGTGCCAGCAGCTTAGATCTCTGGGCCGGGGAGCTGTTTTTT.

As concerns this clonotype: A much larger clone is a single base away; this may be a read error. The chain couples TRBV28 to TRBJ2-7; D call uncertain. The CDR3 totals 14 residues. The germline V gene encodes CDR1 MDHEN and CDR2 SYDVKM. The CDR3: CASSLGMSSCEQYF. The CDR3 coding sequence is TGTGCCAGCAGTTTGGGGATGAGCTCCTGCGAGCAGTACTTC. The whole variable domain, remainder taken from reference TRBV28 and TRBJ2-7, is DVKVTQSSRYLVKRTGEKVFLECVQDMDHENMFWYRQDPGLGLRLIYFSYDVKMKEKGDIPEGYSVSREKKERFSLILESASTNQTSMYLCASSLGMSSCEQYFGPGTRLTVT.

The rearrangement uses TRBV12-3 or TRBV12-4 and TRBJ1-1; D is perhaps TRBD1 (5 bases). The CDR3 consists of 13 residues. The V and J ends lost 8 bases and 3 bases respectively, with 13 bases between them. CDR3 in DNA: TGTGCCAGCGGTCTTCAGGGAGACACTGAAGCTTTCTTT. This codes for CASGLQGDTEAFF.

This clonotype was counted a single time. The genes are TRBV10-3 and TRBJ1-1; D is unclear. Germline V gene sequence: CDR1 ENHRY, CDR2 SYGVKD. The CDR3 length is 14 residues. Trimming removed 3 bases at V and 0 bases at J, with 8 bases between. This CDR3 is CAISDSVMNTEAFF. As DNA, the CDR3 is TGTGCCATCAGTGACTCCGTCATGAACACTGAAGCTTTCTTT.

The chain carries TRBV7-8 and TRBJ2-2, with a tentative D call TRBD2 (6 bases). CDR1 and CDR2 (germline): SGHVS, FQNEAQ. The V end lost 8 bases, the J end lost 4 bases, and 11 bases lay between the germline ends. The CDR3 consists of 13 residues. The CDR3: CASPGDPTGELFF. The CDR3 region has the DNA TGTGCCAGCCCGGGGGACCCCACCGGGGAGCTGTTTTTT.

Ten or more counts support this clonotype. The chain joins TRBV7-8 to TRBJ2-3; D remains ambiguous. CDR3 length: 14 residues. The V gene's germline CDR1 is SGHVS and CDR2 FQNEAQ. The ends were cut back, 4 bases at V and 4 bases at J, with 12 bases in the middle. CDR3 bases: TGTGCCAGCAGCTCGTCCCGGGTGGCAGATACGCAGTATTTT. It is translated as CASSSSRVADTQYF.

V gene TRBV28 combines with J gene TRBJ2-2; 8 positions agree with TRBD1. The CDR3 sequence is 14 residues long. Germline V gives CDR1 MDHEN, CDR2 SYDVKM. V dropped 7 bases and J dropped 1; count of bases not matched to a gene: 2. The CDR3 here is CASNDRGNTGELFF. As DNA, the CDR3 is TGTGCCAGCAATGACAGGGGGAACACCGGGGAGCTGTTTTTT.

This clonotype was detected many times. The J gene is TRBJ2-5, the V gene TRBV27; 11 bases align to TRBD2. The CDR3 spans 14 residues. Germline V gene data show CDR1 as MNHEY and CDR2 as SMNVEV (reference sequence). Unmatched junction bases numbered 3, after V lost 8 bases and J lost 1 base. The CDR3 bases are TGTGCCAGCGGGACTAGCGGAGCCCAAGAGACCCAGTACTTC. It codes for CASGTSGAQETQYF.

This clonotype was found a few times. V gene TRBV6-6 combines with J gene TRBJ2-1; perhaps TRBD2 as D (5 bases). In germline, CDR1 is MNHNY, CDR2 SVGAGI (reference sequence). This CDR3 contains 14 residues. V lost 2 bases to trimming and J lost 9 bases, with 14 bases between them. This CDR3 is CASSYRTRIAEQFF. CDR3 sequence (DNA): TGTGCCAGCAGTTACAGAACTAGGATTGCTGAGCAGTTCTTC.

This clonotype was counted between two and nine times. The genes are TRBV7-9 and TRBJ1-2; tentative D call: TRBD1 (5 bases). Germline V gene lookup returns CDR1 SEHNR and CDR2 FQNEAQ (reference sequence). V dropped 4 bases and J dropped 7 bases, with 13 bases sitting between them. The CDR3 consists of 13 residues. CDR3 loop: CASSSNSRAGYTF. The CDR3 DNA is TGTGCCAGCAGCTCTAACAGCAGGGCTGGCTACACCTTC.

For this clonotype: A much larger clone sits a single nucleotide away, making a read error possible. The V gene is TRBV28, the J gene TRBJ2-5, with a weak D call TRBD1 (5 bases). The CDR3 totals 15 residues. V was clipped by 3 bases and J by 1 base, with 12 bases between them. From germline, CDR1 is MDHEN and CDR2 SYDVKM. The CDR3 nucleotides read TGTGCCAGCAGTTTGAAGGACATCCCCCAAGAGACCCAGTACTTC. This gives the protein CASSLKDIPQETQYF.

The chain couples TRBV20-1 to TRBJ2-5; 8 nucleotides match TRBD2. There are 13 residues in the CDR3. With V trimmed by 5 bases and J by 4 bases, 6 bases remained unmatched. Per the germline V gene, CDR1 is DFQATT and CDR2 is SNEGSKA (reference sequence). CDR3 sequence reads: CSAWTSTRETQYF. CDR3 in DNA: TGCAGTGCTTGGACTAGCACTAGAGAGACCCAGTACTTC.

This chain uses TRBV4-3 with TRBJ2-7, with D tentatively TRBD1 (5 bases). There are 14 residues in the CDR3. V lost 0 bases and J lost 3, with 9 bases in between. Germline CDR1 and CDR2: LGHNA and YSLEER. The CDR3 sequence is CASSQEWQGYEQYF. CDR3 coding DNA: TGCGCCAGCAGCCAAGAGTGGCAGGGCTACGAGCAGTACTTC.

V usage is TRBV5-1 and J usage is TRBJ2-1; 14 bases align to TRBD2. CDR1 is SGHRS, CDR2 YFSETQ, per germline. This CDR3 has 16 residues. The V and J ends lost 0 bases and 6 bases, in that order; junction bases with no gene match: 2. CDR3: CASSLAGLAGANEQFF. The CDR3 DNA reads as TGCGCCAGCAGCTTGGCGGGACTAGCGGGAGCCAATGAGCAGTTCTTC.

This clonotype occurred many times. The V and J genes are TRBV7-9 and TRBJ2-1, with TRBD2 identical over 7 bases. This CDR3 comprises 15 residues. Germline CDR1 SEHNR, CDR2 FQNEAQ (reference sequence). The ends lost 2 bases at V and 6 bases at J; junction bases unmatched: 7. The CDR3 DNA reads TGTGCCAGCAGCTTAAGGAGCGGGAAGGTCAATGAGCAGTTCTTC. Translating it yields CASSLRSGKVNEQFF.